Shown below are 4 T cell receptor beta chains from a single sample sequenced in a study of OX40 agonist ivuxolimab in advanced cancers. Measured with immunoSEQ multiplex PCR; TCRdb has only the in-frame clones, and not every one. The table shows around 90,000 clones, with 80% to 90% occurring only once. The source material was CD4+ or CD8+ T cells sorted from blood, sampled in a trial of the OX40 agonist ivuxolimab. Every receptor here comes from an adult with an advanced solid tumor such as melanoma, head and neck, liver or kidney cancer.

The chain has TRBV13 and TRBJ1-2; D not certain. The CDR3 runs to 11 residues. The germline V and J ends were trimmed by 4 bases and 3 bases, with 3 bases remaining between them. Germline loops: CDR1 PRHDT, CDR2 FYEKMQ (reference sequence). CDR3 in amino acids: CASSYDYGYTF. CDR3 bases: TGTGCCAGCAGCTACGACTATGGCTACACCTTC.

This rearrangement joins TRBV21-1 to TRBJ1-3. TRBV21-1 is a recognized pseudogene. The length of the CDR3 is 16 residues. CDR3 coding DNA: TGTGCCAGCAGCAAAGCTCTCGGGGGATATGGAAACACCATATATTTT. Amino acid sequence: CASSKALGGYGNTIYF.

The CDR3 spells CASSYPTSGINEQYF. In DNA form, the CDR3 reads TGTGCCAGCAGTTACCCTACTAGCGGGATAAACGAGCAGTACTTC. This chain uses TRBV28 with TRBJ2-7, with 10 nucleotides matching TRBD2. Germline CDR1 is MDHEN and CDR2 is SYDVKM. The CDR3 has 15 residues. Trimming took 4 bases from V and 5 from J; bases not matched to a gene: 8.

This clone was detected once. The chain carries TRBV30 and TRBJ2-7; 8 bases match TRBD1. Losses at the gene ends were 2 bases for V and 4 bases for J; bases not matched to a gene: 7. The CDR3 has 14 amino acids. Germline V gives CDR1 GTSNPN, CDR2 SVGIG (reference sequence). Here the CDR3 DNA reads TGTGCCTGGAGTAACCCTACAGGGGGATACGAGCAGTACTTC. This translates into CAWSNPTGGYEQYF.